The 8 T cell receptor beta chains listed next were all sequenced from one sample in a study of vaccination and CD4 T cells after COVID-19. Sequencing of the DNA from cultured CD4+ T cells was carried out with the Oncomine TCR Beta short-read assay. TCRdb fed the PCR reads into MiXCR, producing one record per CDR3 protein. The table lists about 12,000 distinct CDR3 sequences, 20% of them singletons, with roughly 14% in the top ten. For these receptors, no antigen is known. The treatment is: roughly ten-day PBMC culture with coronavirus spike peptide pools or control peptides (ViraFEST assay). Sample: CD4+ T cells from blood, cultured in vitro, taken before SARS-CoV-2 vaccination. The origin of the receptors is a human donor who received a COVID-19 vaccine.

The J gene is TRBJ2-1, the V gene TRBV11-2, with 10 bases identical to TRBD2. In germline, CDR1 is SGHAT, CDR2 FQNNGV. Trimming cost V 0 bases and J 0 bases; bases outside gene matches: 8. The CDR3 covers 19 residues. CDR3 protein: CASSLDISGGLSSYNEQFF. CDR3 sequence (DNA): TGTGCCAGCAGCTTAGATATTAGCGGGGGGTTAAGCTCCTACAATGAGCAGTTCTTC.

The chain recombines TRBV5-6 with TRBJ1-2; D is unclear. Germline CDR1 is SGHDT and CDR2 is YYEEEE. There are 13 residues in the CDR3. V was pared by 4 bases and J by 7 bases, with 14 bases between. CDR3 coding DNA: TGTGCCAGCAGCCGTCGGGTGGTGAGTGGCTACACCTTC. This sequence encodes CASSRRVVSGYTF.

This clonotype was picked up a small number of times. The chain has TRBV14 and TRBJ1-1, with D unclear. V lost 4 bases, J lost 1 base, and 16 bases lay in between. This CDR3 region has 16 residues. Germline V gene data show CDR1 as SGHDN and CDR2 as FVKESK. The CDR3 is CASSLIGPTQNTEAFF. The DNA of the CDR3 is TGTGCCAGCAGCCTCATAGGACCGACCCAGAACACTGAAGCTTTCTTT.

This chain uses TRBV11-2 with TRBJ2-2; D is possibly TRBD2 (5 bases). Germline V gene sequence: CDR1 SGHAT, CDR2 FQNNGV. V lost 1 base and J 4 bases, leaving 10 bases between the germline ends. CDR3 size: 15 residues. The CDR3: CASSLAGIATGELFF. The CDR3 region has the DNA TGTGCCAGCAGCTTAGCGGGGATCGCCACCGGGGAGCTGTTTTTT.

The chain is built from TRBV25-1 and TRBJ2-7; D gene unclear. CDR3 length equals 14 residues. The germline CDR1 and CDR2 sequences are MGHDK and SYGVNS. Trimming cost V 2 bases and J 0 bases, with 8 bases left between them. CDR3 sequence (DNA): TGTGCCAGCAGTGAACCCGACGGCTCCTACGAGCAGTACTTC. The encoded protein is CASSEPDGSYEQYF.

The rearrangement uses TRBV5-1 and TRBJ2-7, with 10 positions matching TRBD2. The V gene's germline CDR1 is SGHRS and CDR2 YFSETQ. V lost 0 bases and J lost 3; bases outside the gene matches: 0. The CDR3 is 14 amino acids. The CDR3 DNA sequence: TGCGCCAGCAGCTTGGCTAGCGGGGGCTACGAGCAGTACTTC. Its protein is CASSLASGGYEQYF.

V usage is TRBV7-8 and J usage is TRBJ1-1; D might be TRBD1 (6 bases). The CDR3 is made up of 14 amino acids. V was trimmed by 7 bases and J by 6 bases, leaving 18 bases between them. Looked up from germline, CDR1 is SGHVS and CDR2 is FQNEAQ. The CDR3, as DNA: TGTGCCAGCACCCCCTTCGGGGGGGCCCCTGAAGCTTTCTTT. Its protein product is CASTPFGGAPEAFF.

This clonotype was seen a few times. This rearrangement joins TRBV2 to TRBJ2-3; the D gene is possibly TRBD2 (5 bases). There are 13 residues in the CDR3. V was clipped by 7 bases and J by 1 base, with 9 bases between them. Germline CDR1 SNHLY, CDR2 FYNNEI. The CDR3 nucleotides read TGTGCCAGCATGGTGCGGGGCACAGATACGCAGTATTTT. Encoded protein: CASMVRGTDTQYF.